This record concerns one T cell receptor (beta chain) sequence. Its antigen specificity is not known. Per-base quality was not reported, and no clone a single base away is much larger than it. TCRbeta CDR3 regions were amplified from genomic DNA by means of the immunoSEQ Assay, a bias-controlled multiplex PCR. Per the source publication's procedure: Within the assay, amplification of reference gene primers was used to estimate how many nucleated cells each sample contained. Sequence reads were collapsed and filtered to measure the absolute abundance of every unique TCRbeta CDR3 rearrangement. Productive Simpson clonality was computed per sample as the square root of Simpson's diversity index over productive rearrangements. TCRdb retrieved this table from immuneACCESS and kept in-frame rearrangements only. Not all clones are present; in checked studies, unresolved V genes account for under half, and no reason is known for the remainder. V, J and clone size reflect that table, while D and trimming were determined from the DNA. This sample holds over 35,000 clones; around four fifths were observed only once. The ten most abundant clones make up about 15% of the sample.

The data were obtained in a study of blood T cell repertoires in COVID-19 (TCRdb year 2020). In the study overall: Samples from collaborators originated in the United States, Italy and Spain and spanned both the acute and convalescent phases of COVID-19. The material from the prospective study consisted of cDNA or gDNA derived from T cells, B-cell-depleted T cells, or PBMCs. The dataset comprised deeply sampled blood TCRbeta repertoires from subjects exposed to, actively infected with, or recovered from COVID-19. A freely available public database, intended as a resource for researchers studying the immune response to SARS-CoV-2, is where the repertoires were released. The samples were drawn from the first 160 participants of the ongoing ImmuneRACE study and from 1,254 subjects provided by 6 global collaborators. A de-identified subject ID, COVID-19 status, age in years and sex were almost always included in the sample metadata. Where HLA class I and class II types were available, the types were taken from metadata supplied by the sample provider, not from assay-based typing.

The collaborating institutions used their own protocols to collect whole blood in K2EDTA tubes. For TCRbeta analysis, collaborator samples were shipped as frozen whole blood, as isolated PBMCs, or as DNA extracted from either sample type. Findings and caveats that apply to the study as a whole: The quantity of clinical and demographic metadata differed by source and by participant and was supplied without curation.

V ends up 2 bases short and J 7 bases short, with an unmatched junction base count of 8. The germline V gene yields SGHTA for CDR1 and FQGNSA for CDR2. From cysteine to phenylalanine, the CDR3 is 16 amino acids long. Solely the CDR3 DNA is kept, with 48 bases framed from the first base. Sequencing was carried out using peripheral blood. In this chain, TRBV7-2 is recombined with TRBJ1-6, with 7 bases in between that match TRBD1. The receptor was derived from a human donor in a cohort sampled during active COVID-19. The CDR3 loop reads CASSLLGWDRNSPLHF. The nucleotide sequence reads as follows: TGTGCCAGCAGCTTATTAGGGTGGGACAGAAATTCACCCCTCCACTTT.